This T cell receptor beta chain was profiled in a study of CD8 T cells in ankylosing spondylitis. General study points: Roughly 8 highly homologous variants made up a TCR beta motif, and this motif appeared characteristic of ankylosing spondylitis blood.

5'-RACE, quantitative and with molecular barcodes, yielded the TCR beta libraries. TCRdb re-called the 5' RACE reads with MiXCR, one entry per CDR3 protein. The data show 100,000 to 150,000 distinct CDR3 sequences, about 15% seen once. Details on this clonotype: Its cognate antigen is unknown.

This receptor was taken from a male donor with ankylosing spondylitis. Specimen: blood, either unsorted or a sorted T cell fraction (not recorded which).

The CDR3: CASSYLPGQVNSGANVLTF. The CDR3 nucleotides are TGTGCCAGCAGTTACCTTCCGGGGCAGGTAAACTCTGGGGCCAACGTCCTGACTTTC. This rearrangement joins TRBV6-5 to TRBJ2-6; D possibly matches TRBD1 or TRBD2 (5 bases each). Per germline, CDR1 MNHEY and CDR2 SVGAGI. Trimming stripped 2 bases from V and 0 bases from J, with 17 bases between. The CDR3 is 19 residues long.